This TCR beta chain is from a study of T cell responses to AZD1222 COVID-19 vaccine. TCRdb's copy holds only in-frame clones and misses some; the assay was immunoSEQ multiplex PCR. The table records around 130,000 clones, about 90% of them present only once. Trimming pared 1 base from V and 6 bases from J, leaving 10 bases between. This CDR3 spans 13 amino acids. Germline V gives CDR1 SGHTA, CDR2 FQGTGA. The TCR was taken from an adult in good health. Sample: peripheral blood, taken on day 0 of AZD1222 vaccination. V usage is TRBV7-3 and J usage is TRBJ2-7; either TRBD1 or TRBD2 may supply D (5 bases each). This chain's CDR3 is CASSLMGGGEQYF. The CDR3 region has the DNA TGTGCCAGCAGCTTAATGGGTGGGGGCGAGCAGTACTTC. The whole variable domain, filled in from reference TRBV7-3 and TRBJ2-7, reads GAGVSQTPSNKVTEKGKYVELRCDPISGHTALYWYRQSLGQGPEFLIYFQGTGAADDSGLPNDRFFAVRPEGSVSTLKIQRTERGDSAVYLCASSLMGGGEQYFGPGTRLTVT.